Each of the 25 T cell receptor beta chains below was sequenced from the same sample in a study of T cell repertoires in cytomegalovirus infection. Which antigens these TCRs recognize remains unknown. One entry per CDR3 protein results from TCRdb running MiXCR on the reads. The table shows 600,000 to 700,000 distinct CDR3 sequences, with roughly 30% occurring only once. The sequenced sample was cultured PBMCs, obtained from culture after CMV antigen stimulation. The receptors were gathered from a human donor in good health (CMV status not recorded). Some clones in this sample may be carry-over from other donors' samples.

CDR3 sequence: CASSYYGPGSMEKLFF. The DNA for the CDR3 is TGTGCCAGCAGTTATTATGGGCCTGGATCTATGGAAAAACTGTTTTTT. This rearrangement joins TRBV6-6 to TRBJ1-4; D unresolved. Trimming removed 3 bases at V and 8 bases at J, with 19 bases between. CDR3 size: 16 residues. In germline, CDR1 is MNHNY, CDR2 SVGAGI (reference sequence).

The sample holds a few counts of this clonotype. The J gene is TRBJ1-2, the V gene TRBV12-3 or TRBV12-4; D remains unclear. V lost 6 bases and J 7 bases, leaving 15 bases between the germline ends. CDR3 size: 13 residues. The CDR3 nucleotides are TGTGCCAGCAGCTCCGACGGGATTGGTGGCTACACCTTC. It codes for CASSSDGIGGYTF.

In this sample, this clonotype turned up a few times. The rearrangement joins TRBV7-2 to TRBJ1-2, with TRBD1 as a possible D gene (5 bases). Trimming took 4 bases from V and 5 from J, leaving 14 bases between them. This CDR3 has 14 amino acids. Germline V gene sequence: CDR1 SGHTA, CDR2 FQGNSA. DNA of the CDR3: TGTGCCAGCAGCTCCGGGGGGAGTATATATGGCTACACCTTC. The encoded protein is CASSSGGSIYGYTF.

This clonotype was seen ten or more times. The chain combines TRBV7-2 with TRBJ1-1, with 8 bases fitting TRBD1. CDR1 is SGHTA, CDR2 FQGNSA, per germline. The CDR3 sequence is 14 residues long. After removal of 6 bases from V and 1 base from J, the junction contained 4 bases not matched to a gene. The CDR3 region has the DNA TGTGCCAGCAGGCCAGGGGGCGGGAACACTGAAGCTTTCTTT. This codes for CASRPGGGNTEAFF.

The chain recombines TRBV7-9 with TRBJ2-1; D remains ambiguous. Trimming shortened V by 4 bases and J by 2 bases, and 12 bases separated the two germline ends. Looked up from germline, CDR1 is SEHNR and CDR2 is FQNEAQ (reference sequence). This CDR3 has 15 amino acids. For the CDR3, the DNA is TGTGCCAGCAGCTCCGACCCACTAACCTACAATGAGCAGTTCTTC. As protein: CASSSDPLTYNEQFF.

The genes are TRBV19 and TRBJ2-1; TRBD2 is a possible D gene (7 bases). CDR3 length: 16 amino acids. The germline gives CDR1 LNHDA, CDR2 SQIVND (reference sequence). V was pared by 3 bases and J by 3 bases, with 15 bases between. This chain's CDR3 is CASSIRGAALYNEQFF. The CDR3 DNA is TGTGCCAGTAGTATCCGGGGGGCGGCCCTCTACAATGAGCAGTTCTTC.

The rearrangement joins TRBV7-8 to TRBJ1-5, with TRBD1 identical over 8 bases. V trimming: 5 bases; J trimming: 0 bases; junction bases outside the gene matches: 15. CDR3 length equals 19 residues. Germline V gene data show CDR1 as SGHVS and CDR2 as FQNEAQ. The CDR3 sequence: CASSDRWTGYRDSNQPQHF. The CDR3 DNA is TGTGCCAGCAGCGATCGATGGACAGGGTACAGGGATAGCAATCAGCCCCAGCATTTT. The full variable domain, completed using reference TRBV7-8 and TRBJ1-5, is GAGVSQSPRYKVAKRGQDVALRCDPISGHVSLFWYQQALGQGPEFLTYFQNEAQLDKSGLPSDRFFAERPEGSVSTLKIQRTQQEDSAVYLCASSDRWTGYRDSNQPQHFGDGTRLSIL.

This clonotype was counted a few times. This chain links TRBV10-3 with TRBJ2-7; the D gene could be TRBD1 or TRBD2 (6 bases each). The CDR3 covers 17 residues. Trimming pared 0 bases from V and 4 bases from J, leaving 19 bases between. Germline V lookup: CDR1 ENHRY, CDR2 SYGVKD. The CDR3 region is CAISESGGAGVVYEQYF. The CDR3 DNA reads TGTGCCATCAGTGAGTCTGGCGGGGCAGGGGTAGTATACGAGCAGTACTTC.

CDR3 nucleotide sequence: TGTGCCAGCAGCTTCCTATGGCACACCGCCTACGAGCAGTACTTC. It codes for CASSFLWHTAYEQYF. The genes are TRBV7-2 and TRBJ2-7, with D unresolved. Trimming removed 3 bases from V and 2 bases from J, with 14 bases in between. Germline V gene data show CDR1 as SGHTA and CDR2 as FQGNSA. This CDR3 has 15 residues.

This rearrangement joins TRBV27 to TRBJ1-1; D gene unclear. V was pared by 4 bases and J by 5 bases, with 11 bases between. Germline V gene data show CDR1 as MNHEY and CDR2 as SMNVEV (reference sequence). The CDR3 loop spans 13 amino acids. The CDR3 here is CASSSLTPTEAFF. Here the CDR3 DNA reads TGTGCCAGCAGTTCCCTGACCCCAACTGAAGCTTTCTTT.

The V call is TRBV20-1, the J call TRBJ2-3; weak D call: TRBD1 (6 bases). The germline CDR1 and CDR2 sequences are DFQATT and SNEGSKA (reference sequence). The length of the CDR3 is 14 residues. V shed 3 bases and J shed 0 bases, with 10 bases lying between them. The CDR3 bases are TGCAGTGCTAGTCCTGGGGGCAGCACAGATACGCAGTATTTT. Its protein product is CSASPGGSTDTQYF.

This clonotype has at least ten counts. The gene calls are TRBV7-2 and TRBJ2-5; D might be TRBD2 (5 bases). V lost 5 bases, J lost 4 bases, and 17 bases lay in between. The CDR3 spans 15 residues. Germline V gene data show CDR1 as SGHTA and CDR2 as FQGNSA. CDR3 DNA sequence: TGTGCCAGCAGCACCTCGGTGGCTGAGGGAGAGACCCAGTACTTC. As protein: CASSTSVAEGETQYF.

This clonotype was counted only a few times. CDR3 in DNA: TGTGCCAGCAGCGTCTACTCCTACGAGCAGTACTTC. Encoded protein: CASSVYSYEQYF. J is TRBJ2-7 and V is TRBV7-4; the D is unclear. The CDR3 runs to 12 residues. Trimming pared 5 bases from V and 0 bases from J, leaving 5 bases between. Germline values: CDR1 SGHVT, CDR2 SQSDAQ.

The chain carries TRBV20-1 and TRBJ2-3; TRBD2 aligns across 8 bases. From germline, CDR1 is DFQATT and CDR2 SNEGSKA (reference sequence). The CDR3 length is 15 residues. V lost 6 bases and J lost 2; bases outside the gene matches: 10. DNA for the CDR3: TGCAGTGCGATTTCTGGCGGGGGGCACACAGATACGCAGTATTTT. Protein sequence: CSAISGGGHTDTQYF.

The rearrangement links TRBV5-6 to TRBJ1-1, with D possibly being TRBD1 (5 bases). This CDR3 contains 14 residues. Trimming took off 3 bases at V and 2 bases at J, with 11 bases between the two ends. CDR1 SGHDT and CDR2 YYEEEE come from the germline V gene. CDR3 residues: CASSYRDANTEAFF. In DNA form, the CDR3 reads TGTGCCAGCAGCTACCGGGACGCAAACACTGAAGCTTTCTTT.

This clonotype occurred many times. The chain combines TRBV6-2 or TRBV6-3 with TRBJ2-7, with 10 bases identical to TRBD2. Trimming took 0 bases from V and 0 from J; bases not matched to a gene: 2. Per the germline V gene, CDR1 is MNHEY and CDR2 is SVGEGT. The CDR3 is made up of 16 amino acids. The CDR3 reads CASSYSGTSASYEQYF. CDR3 nucleotide sequence: TGTGCCAGCAGTTACTCGGGGACTAGCGCCTCCTACGAGCAGTACTTC.

J is TRBJ2-7 and V is TRBV7-2, with TRBD2 matching 15 bases. The V gene's germline CDR1 is SGHTA and CDR2 FQGNSA. This CDR3 spans 16 amino acids. V lost 5 bases to trimming and J lost 5 bases; unmatched junction nucleotides: 7. CDR3 protein: CASSRKGLAGGDEQYF. The CDR3 DNA sequence: TGTGCCAGCAGCAGGAAGGGACTAGCGGGGGGCGACGAGCAGTACTTC.

This sequence joins TRBV6-2 or TRBV6-3 and TRBJ2-6; 8 bases are a match to TRBD1. Germline CDR1 and CDR2: MNHEY and SVGEGT. J lost 1 base, V lost 6 bases, and 5 bases had no gene match. The CDR3 spans 16 residues. CDR3 sequence (DNA): TGTGCCAGCAGCGACAGGGGTCGGTCTGGGGCCAACGTCCTGACTTTC. It translates to CASSDRGRSGANVLTF.

This clonotype was observed a handful of times. V and J are TRBV7-2 and TRBJ1-1, with D possibly TRBD1 on 6 matching bases. The ends were cut back, 1 base at V and 9 bases at J, with 15 bases in the middle. Germline CDR1 SGHTA, CDR2 FQGNSA. The CDR3 consists of 14 residues. CDR3 region: CASSLVFGTNKAFF. CDR3 nucleotide sequence: TGTGCCAGCAGCTTAGTGTTCGGGACAAATAAAGCTTTCTTT. Using reference TRBV7-2 and TRBJ1-1 for the parts outside the CDR3, the full variable domain is GAGVSQSPSNKVTEKGKDVELRCDPISGHTALYWYRQSLGQGLEFLIYFQGNSAPDKSGLPSDRFSAERTGGSVSTLTIQRTQQEDSAVYLCASSLVFGTNKAFFGQGTRLTVV.

This chain joins TRBV19 and TRBJ2-1, with D hard to call. V was shortened by 8 bases and J by 10 bases, with 18 bases between the two germline ends. This CDR3 has 13 amino acids. The germline gives CDR1 LNHDA, CDR2 SQIVND (reference sequence). In DNA, the CDR3 is TGTGCCAGTGGATGGACCCAGCAAGGGGAGCAGTTCTTC. Encoded protein: CASGWTQQGEQFF.

This clonotype was counted between two and nine times. V usage is TRBV12-5 and J usage is TRBJ1-3, with a tentative D call TRBD1 (6 bases). The CDR3 is made up of 14 amino acids. Deletions cut 3 bases from V and 3 bases from J, with 9 bases between. Per the germline V gene, CDR1 is LGHNT and CDR2 is FRNRAP. The CDR3 bases are TGTGCTAGTGGTTTTGGGGGCGTTGGAAACACCATATATTTT. Protein sequence: CASGFGGVGNTIYF.

This clonotype was picked up a small number of times. V and J are TRBV10-3 and TRBJ1-3; possible D gene TRBD1, 5 bases. This CDR3 spans 14 amino acids. Per germline, CDR1 ENHRY and CDR2 SYGVKD. V lost 7 bases and J lost 4, with 14 bases in between. The CDR3 bases are TGTGCCATCACGCGGGGGGTTCAAGGAAACACCATATATTTT. Translating it yields CAITRGVQGNTIYF.

This chain uses TRBV7-4 with TRBJ1-2; D gene ambiguous. The V end lost 4 bases, the J end lost 7 bases, and 19 bases lay between the germline ends. This CDR3 is 15 amino acids long. Germline lookup yields CDR1 SGHVT and CDR2 SQSDAQ. The CDR3: CASSSRTNIEGGYTF. In DNA form, the CDR3 reads TGTGCCAGCAGCTCCCGCACAAATATCGAGGGTGGCTACACCTTC.

This clonotype has at least ten counts. The chain couples TRBV7-6 to TRBJ1-3; D uncertain. This CDR3 is built from 16 residues. Per the germline V gene, CDR1 is SGHVS and CDR2 is FNYEAQ. Trimming left V 6 bases short and J 0 bases short, with 15 bases between. The CDR3 nucleotides read TGTGCCAGCAGGCGAGGGTCGATAGGCTCTGGAAACACCATATATTTT. Its protein product is CASRRGSIGSGNTIYF.

The chain joins TRBV12-3 or TRBV12-4 to TRBJ1-5; D remains ambiguous. V gave up 5 bases and J gave up 0 bases, with 11 bases separating them. The CDR3 totals 15 residues. The CDR3 loop reads CASSVIGPSNQPQHF. DNA for the CDR3: TGTGCCAGCAGTGTGATAGGGCCTAGCAATCAGCCCCAGCATTTT.